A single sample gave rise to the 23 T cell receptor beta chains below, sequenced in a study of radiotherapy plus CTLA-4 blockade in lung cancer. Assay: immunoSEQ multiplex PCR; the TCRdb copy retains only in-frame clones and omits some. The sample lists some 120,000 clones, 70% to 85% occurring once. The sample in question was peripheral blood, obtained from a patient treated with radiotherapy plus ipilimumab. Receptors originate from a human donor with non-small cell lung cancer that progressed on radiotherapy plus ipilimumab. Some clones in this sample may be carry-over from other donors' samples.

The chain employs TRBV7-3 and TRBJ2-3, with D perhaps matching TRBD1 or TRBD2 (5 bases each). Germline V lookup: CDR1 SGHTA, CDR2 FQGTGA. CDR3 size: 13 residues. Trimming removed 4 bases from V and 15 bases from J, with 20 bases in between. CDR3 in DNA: TGTGCCAGCAGCTCCCAGACCGGGACCGACCAATATTTT. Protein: CASSSQTGTDQYF.

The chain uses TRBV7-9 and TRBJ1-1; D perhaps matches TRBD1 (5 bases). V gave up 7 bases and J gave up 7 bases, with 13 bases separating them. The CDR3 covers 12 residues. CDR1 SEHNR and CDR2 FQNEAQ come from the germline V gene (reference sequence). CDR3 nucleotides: TGTGCCAGCACCCGGGACCACGGTGAAGCTTTCTTT. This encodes CASTRDHGEAFF. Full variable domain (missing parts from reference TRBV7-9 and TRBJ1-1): DTGVSQNPRHKITKRGQNVTFRCDPISEHNRLYWYRQTLGQGPEFLTYFQNEAQLEKSRLLSDRFSAERPKGSFSTLEIQRTEQGDSAMYLCASTRDHGEAFFGQGTRLTVV.

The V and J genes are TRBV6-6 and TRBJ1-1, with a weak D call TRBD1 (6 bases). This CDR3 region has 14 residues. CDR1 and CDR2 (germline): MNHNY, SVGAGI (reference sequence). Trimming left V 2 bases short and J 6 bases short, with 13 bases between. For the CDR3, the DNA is TGTGCCAGCAGTTACGCAGGGAGGGGGTCTGAAGCTTTCTTT. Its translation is CASSYAGRGSEAFF.

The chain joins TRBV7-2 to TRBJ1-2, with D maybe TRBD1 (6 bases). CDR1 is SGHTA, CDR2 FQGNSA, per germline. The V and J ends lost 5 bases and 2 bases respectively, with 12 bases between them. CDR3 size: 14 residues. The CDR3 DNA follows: TGTGCCAGCAGCCAGGCAACAGGGAACTATGGCTACACCTTC. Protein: CASSQATGNYGYTF.

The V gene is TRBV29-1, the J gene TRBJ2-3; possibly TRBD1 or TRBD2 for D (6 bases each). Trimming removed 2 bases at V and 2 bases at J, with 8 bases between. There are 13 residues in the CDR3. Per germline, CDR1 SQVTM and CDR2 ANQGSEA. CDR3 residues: CSVERGDTDTQYF. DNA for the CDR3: TGCAGCGTTGAAAGGGGGGACACAGATACGCAGTATTTT.

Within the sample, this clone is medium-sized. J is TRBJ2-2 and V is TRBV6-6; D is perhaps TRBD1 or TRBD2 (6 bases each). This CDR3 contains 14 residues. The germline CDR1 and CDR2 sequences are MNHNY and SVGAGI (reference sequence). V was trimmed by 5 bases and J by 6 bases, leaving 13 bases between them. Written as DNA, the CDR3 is TGTGCCAGCAGTAAGGGGGAGGAGGCCGGGGAGCTGTTTTTT. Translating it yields CASSKGEEAGELFF.

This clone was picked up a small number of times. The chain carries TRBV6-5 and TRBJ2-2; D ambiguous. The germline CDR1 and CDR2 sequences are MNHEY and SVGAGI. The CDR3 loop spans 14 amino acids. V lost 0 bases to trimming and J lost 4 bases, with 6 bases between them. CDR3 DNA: TGTGCCAGCAGTTACTCGCTGGGCACCGGGGAGCTGTTTTTT. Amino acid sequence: CASSYSLGTGELFF.

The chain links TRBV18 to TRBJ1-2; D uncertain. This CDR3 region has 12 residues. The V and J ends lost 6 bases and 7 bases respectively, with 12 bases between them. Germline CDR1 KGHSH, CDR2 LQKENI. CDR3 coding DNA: TGTGCCAGCTCTTCCCCCTCGGGTGGCTACACCTTC. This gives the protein CASSSPSGGYTF.

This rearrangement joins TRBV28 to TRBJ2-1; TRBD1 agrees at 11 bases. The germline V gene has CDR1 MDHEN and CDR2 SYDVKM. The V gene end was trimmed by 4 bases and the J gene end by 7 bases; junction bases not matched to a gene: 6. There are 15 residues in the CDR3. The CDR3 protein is CASSSPGQGVNEQFF. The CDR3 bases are TGTGCCAGCAGTTCCCCGGGACAGGGGGTTAATGAGCAGTTCTTC.

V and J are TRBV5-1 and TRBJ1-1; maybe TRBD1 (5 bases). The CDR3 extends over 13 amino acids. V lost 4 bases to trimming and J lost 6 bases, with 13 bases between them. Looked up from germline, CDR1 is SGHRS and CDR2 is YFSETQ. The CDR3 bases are TGCGCCAGCAGCAGAGGGGCTACGGCTGAAGCTTTCTTT. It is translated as CASSRGATAEAFF.

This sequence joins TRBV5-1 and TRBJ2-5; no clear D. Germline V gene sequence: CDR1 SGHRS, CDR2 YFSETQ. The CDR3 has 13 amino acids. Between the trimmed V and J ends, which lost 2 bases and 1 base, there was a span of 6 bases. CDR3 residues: CASSLGSQETQYF. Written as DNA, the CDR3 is TGCGCCAGCAGCTTAGGCAGCCAAGAGACCCAGTACTTC.

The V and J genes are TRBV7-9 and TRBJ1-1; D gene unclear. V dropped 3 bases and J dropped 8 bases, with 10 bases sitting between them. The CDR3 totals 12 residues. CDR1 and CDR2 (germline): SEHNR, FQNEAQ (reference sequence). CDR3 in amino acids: CASSFLNSEAFF. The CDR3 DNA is TGTGCCAGCAGCTTCTTAAACAGCGAAGCTTTCTTT.

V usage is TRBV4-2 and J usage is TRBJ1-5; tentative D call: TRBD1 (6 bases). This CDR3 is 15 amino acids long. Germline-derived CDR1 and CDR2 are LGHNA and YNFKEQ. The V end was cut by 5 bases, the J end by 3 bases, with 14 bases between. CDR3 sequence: CASSLQGLPNQPQHF. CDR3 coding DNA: TGTGCCAGCAGCTTACAGGGTCTCCCCAATCAGCCCCAGCATTTT.

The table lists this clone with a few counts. The CDR3 is CAWNFLKAGRREGTDTQYF. The CDR3, as DNA: TGTGCCTGGAACTTCCTCAAAGCGGGGCGGCGAGAGGGCACAGATACGCAGTATTTT. The chain employs TRBV30 and TRBJ2-3; TRBD2 aligns across 7 bases. With V trimmed by 4 bases and J by 1 base, 20 bases remained unmatched. The CDR3 is 19 residues long. CDR1 GTSNPN and CDR2 SVGIG come from the germline V gene (reference sequence). The full variable domain, rest sourced from reference TRBV30 and TRBJ2-3, is SQTIHQWPATLVQPVGSPLSLECTVEGTSNPNLYWYRQAAGRGLQLLFYSVGIGQISSEVPQNLSASRPQDRQFILSSKKLLLSDSGFYLCAWNFLKAGRREGTDTQYFGPGTRLTVL.

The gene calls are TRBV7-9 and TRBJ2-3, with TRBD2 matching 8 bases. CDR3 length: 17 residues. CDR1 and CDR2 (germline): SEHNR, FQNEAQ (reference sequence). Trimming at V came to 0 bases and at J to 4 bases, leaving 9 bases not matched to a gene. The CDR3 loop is CASSLAQVAGLADTQYF. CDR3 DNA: TGTGCCAGCAGCTTAGCACAGGTGGCGGGACTAGCAGATACGCAGTATTTT.

The CDR3 region has the DNA TGTGCCAGCAGCCCCGGGACAGCCTCTGGGGCCAACGTCCTGACTTTC. Translated: CASSPGTASGANVLTF. V gene TRBV7-3 combines with J gene TRBJ2-6; 7 nucleotides align to TRBD1. The CDR3 sequence is 16 residues long. V shed 5 bases and J 0 bases; nucleotides not matched to a gene: 4. CDR1 is SGHTA, CDR2 FQGTGA, per germline.

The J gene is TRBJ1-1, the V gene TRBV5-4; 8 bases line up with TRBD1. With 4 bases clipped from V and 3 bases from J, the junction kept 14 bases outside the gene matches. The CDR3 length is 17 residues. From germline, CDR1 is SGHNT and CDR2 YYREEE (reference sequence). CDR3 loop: CASSPIWGQALDTEAFF. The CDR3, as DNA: TGTGCCAGCAGCCCCATATGGGGACAGGCGCTAGACACTGAAGCTTTCTTT.

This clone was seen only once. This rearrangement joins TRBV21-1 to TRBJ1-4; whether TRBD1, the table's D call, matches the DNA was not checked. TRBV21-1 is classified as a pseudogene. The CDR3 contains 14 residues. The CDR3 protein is CASSKLRQGEKLFF. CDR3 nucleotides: TGTGCCAGCAGCAAACTAAGACAGGGGGAAAAACTGTTTTTT.

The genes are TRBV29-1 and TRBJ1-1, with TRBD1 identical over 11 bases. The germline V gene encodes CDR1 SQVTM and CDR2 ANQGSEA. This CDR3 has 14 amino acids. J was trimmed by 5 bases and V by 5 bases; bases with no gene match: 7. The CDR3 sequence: CSVLGQGARTEAFF. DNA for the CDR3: TGCAGCGTTCTCGGACAGGGGGCAAGGACTGAAGCTTTCTTT.

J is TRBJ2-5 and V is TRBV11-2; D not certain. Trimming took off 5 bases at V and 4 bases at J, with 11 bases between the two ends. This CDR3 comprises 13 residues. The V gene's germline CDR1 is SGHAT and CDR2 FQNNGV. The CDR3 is CASSPSSRETQYF. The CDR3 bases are TGTGCCAGCAGCCCTTCCAGCCGAGAGACCCAGTACTTC.

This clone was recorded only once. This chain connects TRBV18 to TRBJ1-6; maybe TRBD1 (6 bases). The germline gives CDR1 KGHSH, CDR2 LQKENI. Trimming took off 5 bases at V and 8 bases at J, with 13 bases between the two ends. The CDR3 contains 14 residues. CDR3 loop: CASSNGGRDSPLHF. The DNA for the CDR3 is TGTGCCAGCTCAAACGGGGGCCGTGATTCACCCCTCCACTTT.

The CDR3: CASSVPTGVNTEAFF. CDR3 bases: TGCGCCAGCAGCGTCCCGACAGGGGTGAACACTGAAGCTTTCTTT. This chain uses TRBV5-1 with TRBJ1-1, with 8 bases that match TRBD1. CDR3 length: 15 amino acids. CDR1 and CDR2 (germline): SGHRS, YFSETQ. J gave up 0 bases and V 4 bases, and 5 bases lay outside the gene matches.

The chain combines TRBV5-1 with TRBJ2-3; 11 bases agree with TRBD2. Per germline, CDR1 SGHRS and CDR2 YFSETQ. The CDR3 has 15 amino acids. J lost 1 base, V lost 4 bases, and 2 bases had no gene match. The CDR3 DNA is TGCGCCAGCAGCCGGGGACTAGCGGGCACAGATACGCAGTATTTT. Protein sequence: CASSRGLAGTDTQYF.